This T cell receptor (beta chain) was sequenced in a study of vaccination and CD4 T cells after COVID-19 (dated by TCRdb to the early 2020s). Describing the broader study: SARS-CoV-2 positivity had been established in the convalescent patients by nasal swab PCR, and mild disease was recorded in some 10 of these patients and severe disease in one. For stimulating the cultures, overlapping spike peptide pools were used, derived from SARS-CoV-2 as well as from the common cold coronaviruses HCoV-NL63, HCoV-OC43 and HCoV-229E. Post-COVID blood samples from convalescent patients were collected a median of approximately 93 days after diagnosis, with a range of roughly 30 to 170 days. Post-vaccine blood samples were obtained a median of around 74 days after the second vaccine dose, with a range of 14 to 241 days. The spike-specific CD4+ TCR repertoire was compared before and after mRNA vaccination in 10 to 11 COVID-19 convalescent patients and a few infection-naive healthy vaccine recipients. Control cultures received a CEFX viral epitope pool as the positive control, an HIV-1 Nef peptide pool as the negative control, or no peptide. In the convalescent cohort there were six males and four females, among whom were two Hispanic individuals, seven Caucasians, two Asians and one multiracial person. Participants received two doses of either the Pfizer-BioNTech BNT162b2 vaccine (n=8) or the Moderna mRNA-1273 vaccine (n=2).

V and J lose 2 bases and 4 bases, and a span of 14 bases separates them. Via the germline V gene, CDR1 is SNHLY and CDR2 FYNNEI. The CDR3, cysteine through phenylalanine, is 15 amino acids long. This entry keeps only the CDR3 DNA: 45 bases, framed from base 1. The research as a whole found: Among convalescent patients, a median about 86% of the SARS-CoV-2-reactive clones seen after vaccination appeared only after vaccination, which suggests priming specific to the vaccine. Although the median number of SARS-CoV-2-reactive clonotypes went up from more than 20 after infection to 35 to 40 after vaccination, the increase was not significant. The study included relatively few convalescent patients and did not analyze early timepoints after natural infection. In convalescent patients, nearly all vaccine-specific clones (304 of 307) were found to be mono-reactive for SARS-CoV-2 spike rather than cross-reactive with common cold coronaviruses.

Library preparation used PCR. TCR sequencing of DNA from cultured CD4+ T cells used the Oncomine TCR Beta short-read assay at the Johns Hopkins FTIC core. The QIAamp micro DNA kit was used to extract genomic DNA from the cultured CD4+ T cells. The Oncomine TCR Beta libraries from cultured CD4+ T cells were pooled using unique dual indexes and then sequenced on an Illumina iSeq 100. The original pipeline was this. Non-productive sequences were filtered out, and CDR3s that did not start with C, did not end with F or W, or were shorter than 7 amino acids were discarded. Antigen-specific clonotypes were identified with the MANAFEST web application by comparing peptide-stimulated wells with reference and other culture wells. An FDR below 0.05, an odds ratio above 5, and a productive frequency above 0.1% in at least two of three replicate wells were required for clones to be considered positive. A clonotype was classed as cross-reactive if the clonotype showed significant expansion both in SARS-CoV-2 spike wells and in at least one common cold coronavirus spike condition. Levenshtein distances (stringdist) and unrooted phylogenetic trees (ape) in R version 3.6.1 were used to assess CDR3 homology. The public reads were reprocessed in TCRdb via fastp at Q25 and MiXCR, keeping in-frame beta chains. Entries are consolidated by CDR3 protein sequence, retaining the most common genes and DNA. The V and J calls follow TCRdb's processing rather than the paper's. This sample comprises fewer than 20,000 distinct CDR3 sequences, roughly 70% of them detected only once. The ten largest make up around 6% of the sample.

What the treatment or condition label conveys for this sample: approximately nine-day PBMC culture with coronavirus spike peptide pools or control peptides (ViraFEST assay). The ViraFEST assay, used in the study, expanded antigen-specific T cells with peptide pools and then identified the expanded clonotypes through TCR sequencing. The positive SARS-CoV-2 PCR tests of the convalescent patients were dated from March to December 2020, before the Alpha, Beta and Delta variants emerged in the United States. Each well held about 1.8 million PBMCs cultured with approximately 10 ug/ml peptide pools in IMDM containing approximately 5% human AB serum and 9 to 10 IU/ml IL-2. On days 3 and 7, half of the culture medium was replaced with fresh IL-2-containing medium. CD4+ T cells were isolated after about 10 days of culture through negative selection using the EasySep CD4+ T cell isolation kit. Ficoll-Paque Plus gradient centrifugation was used to isolate PBMCs from whole blood, and the isolated PBMCs were then either used fresh or cryopreserved at -140C. Triplicate wells were generally used for each culture condition.

This clonotype was detected once. Its antigen is not yet known. Nothing much larger sits one base from this clone, and base qualities are not available. Support from one read is weak. The rearranged segments are TRBV2 and TRBJ1-1; D gene: possibly TRBD1, on 5 matching bases. Sequencing was performed on CD4+ T cells from blood, cultured in vitro. This clonotype was sampled from a human donor who had recovered from COVID-19. The nucleotides read TGTGCCAGCAGTGAATTGGGGGAAGCCGGCACTGAAGCTTTCTTT. The encoded protein is CASSELGEAGTEAFF.